These 20 T cell receptor beta chains came from one sample sequenced in a study of OX40 agonist ivuxolimab in advanced cancers. Data came from immunoSEQ multiplex PCR; TCRdb stores just in-frame clones and leaves some out. In the table there are about 69,000 clones, more than 85% of which are singletons. Source: CD4+ or CD8+ T cells sorted from blood, taken in a trial of the OX40 agonist ivuxolimab. The receptors derive from an adult with an advanced solid tumor such as melanoma, head and neck, liver or kidney cancer.

This clone was observed a single time. The chain carries TRBV21-1 and TRBJ2-3; the table's D gene call, TRBD2, was not cross checked with the DNA. TRBV21-1 is recorded as a pseudogene. The length of the CDR3 is 17 residues. CDR3: CASSKEPSGRSLDTQYF. CDR3 nucleotides: TGTGCCAGCAGCAAAGAACCGAGCGGGAGATCGTTAGATACGCAGTATTTT.

The rearrangement uses TRBV5-1 and TRBJ2-4, with 11 positions matching TRBD1. The ends lost 0 bases at V and 6 bases at J; junction bases unmatched: 2. The CDR3 spans 15 residues. Germline V lookup: CDR1 SGHRS, CDR2 YFSETQ. In nucleotides, the CDR3 is TGCGCCAGCAGCTTGGAAGGGACAGGGGGAAACATTCAGTACTTC. Amino acids: CASSLEGTGGNIQYF.

The V call is TRBV6-4, the J call TRBJ2-1; 10 nucleotides align to TRBD2. After removal of 6 bases from V and 4 bases from J, the junction contained 6 bases not matched to a gene. This CDR3 region has 15 residues. CDR1 is MRHNA and CDR2 is SNTAGT in the germline V gene. The CDR3 nucleotides are TGTGCCAGCAGCCAGCGGGAGGGCGGGTACAATGAGCAGTTCTTC. Translating it yields CASSQREGGYNEQFF.

This chain uses TRBV4-2 with TRBJ2-5; 9 bases are a match to TRBD1. This CDR3 comprises 14 residues. Trimming at V came to 3 bases and at J to 2 bases, leaving 1 base not matched to a gene. Germline assignment: CDR1 LGHNA and CDR2 YNFKEQ. This CDR3 reads CASSQGTGQETQYF. The CDR3 DNA follows: TGTGCCAGCAGCCAGGGGACAGGGCAAGAGACCCAGTACTTC.

Note on this clone: At one boundary the junction diverges from the germline segment, which might be a read error. J is TRBJ1-1 and V is TRBV7-3; 9 bases are shared with TRBD1. CDR3 length equals 15 residues. Germline V gives CDR1 SGHTA, CDR2 FQGTGA. Written as DNA, the CDR3 is TGTGCCAGCAGCCTAACCGGGACAGGGACCACTGAAGCTTTCTTT. Protein sequence: CASSLTGTGTTEAFF.

V gene TRBV7-2 combines with J gene TRBJ1-1; D call uncertain. The V and J ends lost 5 bases and 1 base respectively, with 11 bases between them. Germline V gives CDR1 SGHTA, CDR2 FQGNSA. The CDR3 runs to 14 residues. The CDR3 nucleotides read TGTGCCAGCAGCCCCATTCCGGGGAACACTGAAGCTTTCTTT. It specifies CASSPIPGNTEAFF. The full variable domain, in which reference TRBV7-2 and TRBJ1-1 provide the parts outside the CDR3, is GAGVSQSPSNKVTEKGKDVELRCDPISGHTALYWYRQSLGQGLEFLIYFQGNSAPDKSGLPSDRFSAERTGGSVSTLTIQRTQQEDSAVYLCASSPIPGNTEAFFGQGTRLTVV.

With regard to this clone: Within the sample, other DNA sequences also encode this same CDR3. The chain combines TRBV5-1 with TRBJ1-3, with a tentative D call TRBD1 (5 bases). The CDR3 is 16 amino acids. V was clipped by 4 bases and J by 0 bases, with 14 bases between them. CDR1 is SGHRS and CDR2 is YFSETQ in the germline V gene. CDR3 protein: CASSLAGHPSGNTIYF. CDR3 coding DNA: TGCGCCAGCAGCCTGGCCGGACACCCCTCTGGAAACACCATATATTTT.

The chain links TRBV15 to TRBJ2-7; TRBD1 might be the D (5 bases). CDR1 and CDR2 (germline): LNHNV, YYDKDF (reference sequence). The CDR3 sequence is 14 residues long. Trimming took 3 bases from V and 2 from J, leaving 11 bases between them. The CDR3 region has the DNA TGTGCCACCAGCAGCTCAGGGTCAGCCTACGAGCAGTACTTC. Translating it yields CATSSSGSAYEQYF.

The chain couples TRBV10-3 to TRBJ2-1; 8 positions match TRBD2. The length of the CDR3 is 15 residues. The germline gives CDR1 ENHRY, CDR2 SYGVKD. J was trimmed by 3 bases and V by 6 bases; bases with no gene match: 7. The chain's CDR3 is CAIRERETGYNEQFF. CDR3 DNA: TGTGCCATCAGGGAGCGGGAGACTGGCTACAATGAGCAGTTCTTC.

The V call is TRBV2, the J call TRBJ1-2; no reliable D call. Trimming cost V 5 bases and J 0 bases, with 10 bases left between them. The CDR3 contains 14 residues. CDR1 and CDR2 from the germline V gene are SNHLY and FYNNEI. CDR3 nucleotide sequence: TGTGCCAGCAGTTTCCAGCAGACTAACTATGGCTACACCTTC. Its translation: CASSFQQTNYGYTF.

The V call is TRBV9, the J call TRBJ2-1, with D hard to call. The germline CDR1 and CDR2 sequences are SGDLS and YYNGEE. With 0 bases removed from V and 1 base from J, the gap between germline ends came to 8 bases. The CDR3 has 15 amino acids. The CDR3 sequence: CASSVGLASYNEQFF. The CDR3 DNA reads as TGTGCCAGCAGCGTAGGCTTAGCTTCCTACAATGAGCAGTTCTTC.

The rearrangement joins TRBV7-9 to TRBJ2-3; possibly TRBD2 for D (6 bases). The V gene lost 5 bases and the J gene lost 2 bases, with 11 bases spanning the gap. This CDR3 has 14 amino acids. Germline values: CDR1 SEHNR, CDR2 FQNEAQ (reference sequence). CDR3: CASSPGTYTDTQYF. CDR3 coding DNA: TGTGCCAGCAGCCCAGGGACTTACACAGATACGCAGTATTTT.

CDR3: CAISALAGWDVGELFF. CDR3 DNA sequence: TGTGCCATCAGTGCCTTAGCGGGATGGGACGTGGGGGAGCTGTTTTTT. The chain is built from TRBV10-3 and TRBJ2-2; 8 nucleotides match TRBD2. The V gene end was trimmed by 4 bases and the J gene end by 8 bases; junction bases not matched to a gene: 12. Germline V gives CDR1 ENHRY, CDR2 SYGVKD. The CDR3 has 16 residues.

The V and J genes are TRBV6-5 and TRBJ1-2; D is unclear. Germline assignment: CDR1 MNHEY and CDR2 SVGAGI. The V end lost 6 bases, the J end lost 8 bases, and 13 bases lay between the germline ends. This CDR3 region has 12 residues. The CDR3 nucleotides read TGTGCCAGCAGAACTTGGACGGAGGGCTACACCTTC. It yields the protein CASRTWTEGYTF.

A few counts support this clone. This same CDR3 is encoded by further DNA sequences in the sample. In DNA form, the CDR3 reads TGTGCCAGCAGCTTAGCAGTCTACTCCTACGAGCAGTACTTC. This codes for CASSLAVYSYEQYF. This chain joins TRBV7-9 and TRBJ2-7; D unresolved. The CDR3 loop spans 14 amino acids. Germline CDR1 reads SEHNR; CDR2 reads FQNEAQ (reference sequence). The germline V and J ends were trimmed by 0 bases and 0 bases, with 6 bases remaining between them.

The chain has TRBV25-1 and TRBJ1-3; D not certain. The CDR3 is made up of 14 amino acids. V was pared by 6 bases and J by 4 bases, with 13 bases between. CDR1 is MGHDK and CDR2 is SYGVNS in the germline V gene. CDR3 coding DNA: TGTGCCAGCAGGGACCCTCGCGGGGGAAACACCATATATTTT. Translating it yields CASRDPRGGNTIYF.

The chain has TRBV9 and TRBJ2-1; TRBD2 matches 12 bases. Trimming took 2 bases from V and 4 from J; bases not matched to a gene: 10. The CDR3 spans 18 residues. In germline, CDR1 is SGDLS, CDR2 YYNGEE. As DNA, the CDR3 is TGTGCCAGCAGCGTCGGACTAGCGGGATCACCGGGTTACAATGAGCAGTTCTTC. Encoded protein: CASSVGLAGSPGYNEQFF.

The chain has TRBV18 and TRBJ1-5; no definite D call. This CDR3 is built from 14 residues. V shed 6 bases and J shed 2 bases, with 11 bases lying between them. The germline V gene has CDR1 KGHSH and CDR2 LQKENI. CDR3: CASSPAGGNQPQHF. Here the CDR3 DNA reads TGTGCCAGCTCCCCGGCCGGCGGCAATCAGCCCCAGCATTTT.

This chain joins TRBV6-5 and TRBJ2-5; TRBD2 might be the D (6 bases). Germline loops: CDR1 MNHEY, CDR2 SVGAGI. The CDR3 extends over 13 amino acids. Trimming pared 1 base from V and 5 bases from J, leaving 8 bases between. The CDR3 region has the DNA TGTGCCAGCAGTTACTGGAGGGAGGAGACCCAGTACTTC. This gives the protein CASSYWREETQYF.

The J gene is TRBJ2-3, the V gene TRBV19; D may be TRBD2 (6 bases). Germline CDR1 and CDR2: LNHDA and SQIVND (reference sequence). This CDR3 has 14 residues. Trimming removed 7 bases at V and 2 bases at J, with 13 bases between. The CDR3 DNA follows: TGTGCCAGTACCCGGGGGATATCCACAGATACGCAGTATTTT. Translation gives CASTRGISTDTQYF.